This T cell receptor (beta chain) was recorded in a study of beta chain features in type 1 diabetes. J was trimmed by 7 bases and V by 1 base; bases with no gene match: 10. This CDR3 has 16 residues. Germline V gene lookup returns CDR1 LNHNV and CDR2 YYDKDF (reference sequence). What was sequenced were expressed TCRB transcripts, since all of the isolated RNA had been reverse transcribed. Clones were sequenced by immunoSEQ multiplex PCR, and TCRdb holds only the in-frame ones, with some missing. The sample lists under 400,000 clones; over 9.5% were seen once. Broader study findings: In all four CD4+ subsets, TCRB CDR3 length was significantly, moderately reduced in type 1 diabetes.

With regard to this clone: Its matching antigen is unknown.

Sequenced material: naive CD4+ T cells from blood. The clonotype was recovered from a woman between 18 and 29 years old with type 1 diabetes. The chain is built from TRBV15 and TRBJ2-4, with 7 positions matching TRBD1. The CDR3 protein is CATSRGDAGGMNIQYF. In nucleotides, the CDR3 is TGTGCCACCAGCAGAGGTGATGCAGGGGGAATGAACATTCAGTACTTC.